The text below deals with one TCR beta chain. Germline values: CDR1 SEHNR, CDR2 FQNEAQ (reference sequence). Unmatched junction bases numbered 5, after V lost 1 base and J lost 5 bases. The CDR3 runs 14 residues. The protocol was immunoSEQ multiplex PCR, while the TCRdb copy is restricted to in-frame clones and leaves out a portion. The repertoire holds 250,000 to 300,000 clones, about 89% seen once, with approximately 2% in the top ten. This record comes from a study of blood T cell repertoires in COVID-19. The origin of this receptor is a middle-aged man with acute or convalescent COVID-19. The specimen sequenced was peripheral blood. This rearrangement joins TRBV7-9 to TRBJ2-7; 7 bases line up with TRBD2. CDR3 amino acids: CASSLDGGSDEQYF. CDR3 nucleotide sequence: TGTGCCAGCAGCTTAGACGGGGGGTCTGACGAGCAGTACTTC. Full variable domain (outside the CDR3, taken from reference TRBV7-9 and TRBJ2-7): DTGVSQNPRHKITKRGQNVTFRCDPISEHNRLYWYRQTLGQGPEFLTYFQNEAQLEKSRLLSDRFSAERPKGSFSTLEIQRTEQGDSAMYLCASSLDGGSDEQYFGPGTRLTVT.